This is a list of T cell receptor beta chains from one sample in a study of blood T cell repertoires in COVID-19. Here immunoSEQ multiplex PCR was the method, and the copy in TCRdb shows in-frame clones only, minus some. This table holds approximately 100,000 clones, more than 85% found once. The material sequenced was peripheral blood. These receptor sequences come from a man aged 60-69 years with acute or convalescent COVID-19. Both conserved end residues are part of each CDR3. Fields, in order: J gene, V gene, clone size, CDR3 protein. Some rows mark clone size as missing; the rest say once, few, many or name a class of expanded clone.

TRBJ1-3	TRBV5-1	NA	CASSTLGQSSGNTIYF
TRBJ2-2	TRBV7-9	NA	CASSFSGTFTNTGELFF
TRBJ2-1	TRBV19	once	CASSTRLANEQFF
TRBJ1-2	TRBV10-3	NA	CAIRPRVRYGYTF
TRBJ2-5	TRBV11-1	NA	CASSLKVDRGTQYF
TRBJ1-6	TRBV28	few	CASSSGQGRNSPLHF
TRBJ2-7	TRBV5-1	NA	CASSLAAGSSYEQYF
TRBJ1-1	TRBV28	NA	CASSLTGTGSTEAFF
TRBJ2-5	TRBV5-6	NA	CASSLAGRGQETQYF
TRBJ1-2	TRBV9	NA	CASSVGAGNYGYTF
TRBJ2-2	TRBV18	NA	CASSRGLAGPTGELFF
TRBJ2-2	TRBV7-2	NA	CASSLQSGRADRTGELFF
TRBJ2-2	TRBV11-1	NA	CASAHRGNTGELFF
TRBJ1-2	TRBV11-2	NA	CASSFGRGREGYTF
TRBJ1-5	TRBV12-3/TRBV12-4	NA	CASRAQGGQPQHF
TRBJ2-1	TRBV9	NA	CASSERLQGSYEQFF
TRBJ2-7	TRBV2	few	CASRLRTSGSEQYF
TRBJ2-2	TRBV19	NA	CASIDHSGANTGELFF
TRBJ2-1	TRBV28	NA	CASSLLAGIYNEQFF
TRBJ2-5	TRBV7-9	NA	CASSPGLALETQYF
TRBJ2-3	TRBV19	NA	CASGSGQGSLDTQYF
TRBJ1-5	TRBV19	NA	CASSIVRGGNQPQHF
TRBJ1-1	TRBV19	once	CASSNGRGTEAFF
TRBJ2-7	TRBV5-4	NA	CASSPGTGNYEQYF